This T cell receptor beta chain was sequenced during a study of blood T cell repertoires in COVID-19. Study as a whole: The United States, Italy and Spain were the sources of the acute and convalescent COVID-19 samples. From T cells, B-cell-depleted T cells, or PBMCs came the material, which was cDNA or gDNA.

V lost 0 bases to trimming and J lost 6 bases; unmatched junction nucleotides: 8. CDR1 KGHSH and CDR2 LQKENI come from the germline V gene. The CDR3 sequence is 16 residues long. Original methodology: Amplifying reference gene primers gave estimates of nucleated cell counts. The data were produced by immunoSEQ multiplex PCR, yet TCRdb's version contains in-frame clones alone and is incomplete. V and J calls and clone size follow that table, whereas D and trimming were derived from the DNA. The sample holds some 120,000 clones, 85% to 90% seen once. This sequence was found in a middle-aged man with acute or convalescent COVID-19. Sequenced sample: peripheral blood. The V call is TRBV18, the J call TRBJ2-1; 7 nucleotides align to TRBD2. The CDR3 DNA sequence: TGTGCCAGCTCACCACCCTGGACTAGTAAAGGCAATGAGCAGTTCTTC. It translates to CASSPPWTSKGNEQFF.